A selection of T cell receptor beta chains follows, all from one sample in a study of monozygotic twins with inflammatory bowel disease. After re-calling the 5' RACE reads, TCRdb lists one entry per CDR3 protein, DNA absent. This table lists 200,000 to 250,000 distinct CDR3 sequences. What was sequenced was blood. These receptors came from a human donor with ulcerative colitis or Crohn's disease, or a healthy co-twin of an affected twin (not recorded which). Both conserved end residues are part of each CDR3.

cdr3_aa: CASGSSLSGNTIYF; j_call: TRBJ1-3; v_call: TRBV27
cdr3_aa: CASTTPGLAKNIQYF; j_call: TRBJ2-4; v_call: TRBV6-1
cdr3_aa: CASSLVGARGTEAFF; j_call: TRBJ1-1; v_call: TRBV7-9
cdr3_aa: CASSETGSPYEQYF; j_call: TRBJ2-7; v_call: TRBV6-1
cdr3_aa: CASRGTIDEQFF; j_call: TRBJ2-1; v_call: TRBV6-1
cdr3_aa: CASSMKNNEQFF; j_call: TRBJ2-1; v_call: TRBV5-1
cdr3_aa: CASSQVYLDPPSSYNEQFF; j_call: TRBJ2-1; v_call: TRBV3-1
cdr3_aa: CASSQDRTGGLTQYF; j_call: TRBJ2-3; v_call: TRBV4-1
cdr3_aa: CASSYPGLVRTDTQYF; j_call: TRBJ2-3; v_call: TRBV6-5
cdr3_aa: CASSLLDGQETRYF; j_call: TRBJ2-5; v_call: TRBV28
cdr3_aa: CASSSRTVITGELFF; j_call: TRBJ2-2; v_call: TRBV5-6
cdr3_aa: CASSEGLVLSSYNEQFF; j_call: TRBJ2-1; v_call: TRBV5-1
cdr3_aa: CASSLGRDRVVYGYTF; j_call: TRBJ1-2; v_call: TRBV5-1
cdr3_aa: CASSLAGLAREQYF; j_call: TRBJ2-7; v_call: TRBV5-1
cdr3_aa: CASASGTNTGELFF; j_call: TRBJ2-2; v_call: TRBV5-1
cdr3_aa: CSAEGGDTQYF; j_call: TRBJ2-3; v_call: TRBV20-1
cdr3_aa: CASSDQFDLGGLEQYF; j_call: TRBJ2-7; v_call: TRBV6-1
cdr3_aa: CSARGRTPTGELFF; j_call: TRBJ2-2; v_call: TRBV20-1
cdr3_aa: CASGDERDHGYTF; j_call: TRBJ1-2; v_call: TRBV12-3/TRBV12-4
cdr3_aa: CASSETSGNYEQYF; j_call: TRBJ2-7; v_call: TRBV7-2
cdr3_aa: CASSADGSGPSNEKLFF; j_call: TRBJ1-4; v_call: TRBV7-2
cdr3_aa: CASSPRRGGLETQYF; j_call: TRBJ2-5; v_call: TRBV6-1
cdr3_aa: CASSEVRLSYEQYF; j_call: TRBJ2-7; v_call: TRBV2
cdr3_aa: CSVETDTRGSEAFF; j_call: TRBJ1-1; v_call: TRBV29-1
cdr3_aa: CASSPRPGEAFF; j_call: TRBJ1-1; v_call: TRBV5-1
cdr3_aa: CASSLPILNYGYTF; j_call: TRBJ1-2; v_call: TRBV7-9
cdr3_aa: CSALDMRGSSYEQYF; j_call: TRBJ2-7; v_call: TRBV20-1
cdr3_aa: CASSLRAPAANEKLFF; j_call: TRBJ1-4; v_call: TRBV5-1